The 18 T cell receptor beta chains listed next were all sequenced from one sample in a study of T-cell memory formation after mild COVID-19. Each CDR3 protein is one row after TCRdb ran MiXCR on the 5' RACE reads. Here the sample spans 300,000 to 350,000 distinct CDR3 sequences, roughly an eighth being singletons. The specimen sequenced was PBMCs or a T cell subset sorted from them (not recorded which). These receptors originate from a young man who had mild COVID-19 (a few samples of this study predate the infection). Cell type and time point are not known.

The chain employs TRBV24-1 and TRBJ1-2; D ambiguous. Trimming removed 3 bases from V and 5 bases from J, with 9 bases in between. Looked up from germline, CDR1 is KGHDR and CDR2 is SFDVKD. CDR3 length equals 13 residues. The CDR3 DNA is TGTGCCACCAGTGATGGGGAAGAGTATGGCTACACCTTC. This sequence encodes CATSDGEEYGYTF.

This clonotype was recorded a few times. This rearrangement joins TRBV5-1 to TRBJ2-2; D is uncertain. V was shortened by 4 bases and J by 0 bases, with 13 bases between the two germline ends. This CDR3 spans 16 amino acids. Per the germline V gene, CDR1 is SGHRS and CDR2 is YFSETQ. CDR3 nucleotides: TGCGCCAGCAGCCTTCGGAGACCCGCGAACACCGGGGAGCTGTTTTTT. It translates to CASSLRRPANTGELFF. The complete variable domain, with remaining parts taken from reference TRBV5-1 and TRBJ2-2, reads KAGVTQTPRYLIKTRGQQVTLSCSPISGHRSVSWYQQTPGQGLQFLFEYFSETQRNKGNFPGRFSGRQFSNSRSEMNVSTLELGDSALYLCASSLRRPANTGELFFGEGSRLTVL.

This clonotype was counted only a few times. The chain joins TRBV21-1 to TRBJ2-7; TRBD2 is the table's D call, not checked against the DNA. TRBV21-1 counts as a pseudogene. The CDR3 extends over 16 amino acids. In DNA form, the CDR3 reads TGTGCCAGCAGCCCGTTCAGCGGGGGGGCCGAGAACGAGCAGTACGTC. Protein product: CASSPFSGGAENEQYV.

The V gene is TRBV20-1, the J gene TRBJ1-2, with D unresolved. CDR1 DFQATT and CDR2 SNEGSKA come from the germline V gene (reference sequence). V was cut by 0 bases and J by 7 bases, with 12 bases left in between. The CDR3 spans 13 residues. The CDR3 DNA follows: TGCAGTGCTAGAGACGGACCGCTCCCTGGCTACACCTTC. It yields the protein CSARDGPLPGYTF.

This clonotype came up a few times. The chain couples TRBV7-9 to TRBJ1-6, with D tentatively TRBD1 (5 bases). Trimming left V 4 bases short and J 9 bases short, with 16 bases between. Germline CDR1 is SEHNR and CDR2 is FQNEAQ (reference sequence). The CDR3 is made up of 15 amino acids. This CDR3 is CASSSGPGRGSPLHF. Written as DNA, the CDR3 is TGTGCCAGCAGCTCCGGGCCAGGGAGGGGTTCACCCCTCCACTTT.

V gene TRBV6-6 combines with J gene TRBJ2-5; 9 bases match TRBD1. V gave up 6 bases and J gave up 3 bases; unmatched junction bases: 14. CDR1 is MNHNY, CDR2 SVGAGI, per germline (reference sequence). The CDR3 totals 17 residues. The CDR3 here is CASSRRRRTGAEETQYF. The DNA for the CDR3 is TGTGCCAGCAGCCGCCGGAGAAGGACAGGGGCCGAAGAGACCCAGTACTTC.

This chain connects TRBV7-9 to TRBJ2-5; weak D call: TRBD2 (6 bases). V gave up 5 bases and J gave up 1 base, with 14 bases separating them. The germline V gene has CDR1 SEHNR and CDR2 FQNEAQ (reference sequence). This CDR3 has 15 residues. The CDR3 protein is CASSHSGGFQETQYF. The CDR3 region has the DNA TGTGCCAGCAGCCATAGCGGAGGGTTCCAAGAGACCCAGTACTTC.

This chain links TRBV25-1 with TRBJ2-5; TRBD1 aligns across 8 bases. Germline V lookup: CDR1 MGHDK, CDR2 SYGVNS. J gave up 0 bases and V 5 bases, and 5 bases lay outside the gene matches. CDR3 length: 15 amino acids. The CDR3, as DNA: TGTGCCAGCAGTCCGGGACAGGCGTACCAAGAGACCCAGTACTTC. As protein: CASSPGQAYQETQYF.

This clonotype was picked up a small number of times. This chain connects TRBV7-2 to TRBJ2-1; perhaps TRBD1 as D (5 bases). In germline, CDR1 is SGHTA, CDR2 FQGNSA. The V end was cut by 3 bases, the J end by 9 bases, with 18 bases between. This CDR3 comprises 15 residues. Written as DNA, the CDR3 is TGTGCCAGCAGCTTGTCAGGGTATGGGCCCGGTGAGCAGTTCTTC. Amino acids: CASSLSGYGPGEQFF.

This clonotype appeared a few times. The chain is built from TRBV27 and TRBJ1-2; the D gene is possibly TRBD1 (5 bases). V was pared by 6 bases and J by 2 bases, with 7 bases between. Germline V gives CDR1 MNHEY, CDR2 SMNVEV (reference sequence). The CDR3 spans 12 residues. Here the CDR3 reads CASRGQNYGYTF. The CDR3 DNA sequence: TGTGCCAGCAGGGGGCAGAACTATGGCTACACCTTC.

This clonotype was counted a few times. This rearrangement joins TRBV4-3 to TRBJ2-4; 7 bases are a match to TRBD2. Germline V gene lookup returns CDR1 LGHNA and CDR2 YSLEER. This CDR3 is built from 11 residues. Germline trimming cut 6 bases from V and 9 bases from J; bases unmatched to any gene: 2. CDR3 nucleotide sequence: TGCGCCAGCAGGGGGGGGGGCATTCAGTACTTC. This encodes CASRGGGIQYF.

CDR3 nucleotides: TGCGCCAGCAGGTCACTTCGGGGCTTCTATGGCTACACCTTC. Encoded protein: CASRSLRGFYGYTF. The chain is built from TRBV5-1 and TRBJ1-2, with a tentative D call TRBD1 (5 bases). The CDR3 totals 14 residues. The ends were cut back, 5 bases at V and 4 bases at J, with 15 bases in the middle. Germline V gene data show CDR1 as SGHRS and CDR2 as YFSETQ.

CDR3 DNA sequence: TGTGCCAGCAGTGGATCCAGGGGTCGAGATGAAAAACTGTTTTTT. Translation: CASSGSRGRDEKLFF. V is TRBV6-1 and J is TRBJ1-4; D may be TRBD1 (6 bases). Germline CDR1 MNHNS, CDR2 SASEGT. This CDR3 is built from 15 residues. V shed 4 bases and J shed 6 bases, with 15 bases lying between them.

The gene calls are TRBV25-1 and TRBJ1-1; D ambiguous. This CDR3 region has 14 residues. Per germline, CDR1 MGHDK and CDR2 SYGVNS. V was clipped by 1 base and J by 8 bases, with 14 bases between them. CDR3 residues: CASSESEDGSEAFF. The CDR3 coding sequence is TGTGCCAGCAGTGAATCCGAAGATGGCTCGGAAGCTTTCTTT.

The rearrangement links TRBV3-1 to TRBJ1-3; perhaps TRBD1 as D (6 bases). Germline CDR1 is LGHDT and CDR2 is YNNKEL (reference sequence). This CDR3 is built from 13 residues. V was clipped by 0 bases and J by 9 bases, with 9 bases between them. The CDR3 spells CASSQDRGATIYF. The CDR3 region has the DNA TGTGCCAGCAGCCAAGATCGGGGGGCCACCATATATTTT. Based on the CDR3 plus reference TRBV3-1 and TRBJ1-3, the full variable domain is DTAVSQTPKYLVTQMGNDKSIKCEQNLGHDTMYWYKQDSKKFLKIMFSYNNKELIINETVPNRFSPKSPDKAHLNLHINSLELGDSAVYFCASSQDRGATIYFGEGSWLTVV.

This sequence joins TRBV12-3 or TRBV12-4 and TRBJ1-2; D unclear. The CDR3 runs 13 residues. V lost 3 bases to trimming and J lost 8 bases, with 13 bases between them. The CDR3 region is CASSFGRGWGYTF. For the CDR3, the DNA is TGTGCCAGCAGTTTCGGTCGAGGGTGGGGCTACACCTTC.

V and J are TRBV10-3 and TRBJ2-7, with a weak D call TRBD1 (5 bases). Looked up from germline, CDR1 is ENHRY and CDR2 is SYGVKD. The CDR3 extends over 13 amino acids. Trimming shortened V by 10 bases and J by 2 bases, and 15 bases separated the two germline ends. CDR3 amino acids: CATTVGPTYEQYF. As DNA, the CDR3 is TGTGCCACTACGGTGGGGCCGACCTACGAGCAGTACTTC.

The V and J genes are TRBV20-1 and TRBJ2-3; 10 bases map to TRBD2. Losses at the gene ends were 5 bases for V and 6 bases for J; bases not matched to a gene: 11. The CDR3 has 15 residues. Germline V gene data show CDR1 as DFQATT and CDR2 as SNEGSKA (reference sequence). CDR3 nucleotides: TGCAGTGCTCCTAACAGCGGGGGGGCCTGGGATACGCAGTATTTT. Translation gives CSAPNSGGAWDTQYF.